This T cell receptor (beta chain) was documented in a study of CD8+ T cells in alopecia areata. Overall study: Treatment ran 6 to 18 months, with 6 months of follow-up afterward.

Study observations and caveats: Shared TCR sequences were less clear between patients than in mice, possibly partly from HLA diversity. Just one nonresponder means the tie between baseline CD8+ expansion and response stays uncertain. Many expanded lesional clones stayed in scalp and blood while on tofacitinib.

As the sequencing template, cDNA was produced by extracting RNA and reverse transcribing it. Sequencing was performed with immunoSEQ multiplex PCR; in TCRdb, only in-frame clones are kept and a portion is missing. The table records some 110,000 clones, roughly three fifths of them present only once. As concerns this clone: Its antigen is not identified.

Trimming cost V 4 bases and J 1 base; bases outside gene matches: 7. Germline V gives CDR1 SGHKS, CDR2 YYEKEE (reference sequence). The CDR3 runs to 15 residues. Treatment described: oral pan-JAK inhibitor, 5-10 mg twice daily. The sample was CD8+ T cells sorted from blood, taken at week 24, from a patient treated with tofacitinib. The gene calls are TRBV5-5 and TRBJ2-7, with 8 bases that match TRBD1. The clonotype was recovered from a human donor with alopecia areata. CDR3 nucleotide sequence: TGTGCCAGCAGCCTCGACAGGGGCCGATCCTACGAGCAGTACTTC. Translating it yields CASSLDRGRSYEQYF.